The entry that follows covers one T cell receptor (beta chain) sequence. Its cognate antigen is unknown. Researchers defined stable Graves' hyperthyroidism as no ophthalmopathy progression within 18 months. V lost 3 bases to trimming and J lost 7 bases; unmatched junction nucleotides: 9. The germline gives CDR1 SGHTS, CDR2 YDEGEE. The CDR3 consists of 15 residues. This sample stems from a study of T cells in Graves' hyperthyroidism and ophthalmopathy. Whole-study context: Peripheral blood was taken when the disease was first diagnosed, before any treatment began. Findings and limits, study-wide: The model forecast ophthalmopathy, anticipating it by a median around 6.5 months before onset. In blood, most of the thyroid clonotypes expanded above 0.001 were also present.

RNA transcripts were the template for amplifying TCR beta CDR3 regions. The study used the HTBI primer set for a first-round RT-PCR of the TCR CDR3. TCRdb fed the multiplex PCR reads into MiXCR, producing one record per CDR3 protein. The sample records around 720,000 distinct CDR3 sequences, just over 35% being singletons. The sequence was collected from a woman in her 40s with Graves' hyperthyroidism. Sequencing input: blood. The chain uses TRBV5-8 and TRBJ1-5, with 8 bases identical to TRBD1. The CDR3 DNA sequence: TGTGCCAGCAGCTCCACAGGGACAGGTAACCAGCCCCAGCATTTT. This translates into CASSSTGTGNQPQHF. Based on the CDR3 plus reference TRBV5-8 and TRBJ1-5, the full variable domain is EAGVTQSPTHLIKTRGQQATLRCSPISGHTSVYWYQQALGLGLQFLLWYDEGEERNRGNFPPRFSGRQFPNYSSELNVNALELEDSALYLCASSSTGTGNQPQHFGDGTRLSIL.